This TCR beta chain was captured in a study of T cells after yellow fever vaccination. Regarding the study as a whole: When the response was secondary, it was weaker but reached its peak faster, day 5 versus 15. Post-booster repertoires contained most primary-vaccination clones again (about 95% CD4, roughly 90% CD8).

Synthesis of TCR cDNA relied on 5'RACE template switching, which attached a universal primer site and UMIs. TCRdb independently ran MiXCR on the 5' RACE reads; one entry per CDR3 protein. This table has some 600,000 distinct CDR3 sequences, approximately 16% appearing once. The CDR3 has 13 amino acids. Trimming removed 3 bases at V and 5 bases at J, with 10 bases between. This clonotype appeared many times. Antigen: not known. The origin of this receptor is a man younger than 30 who received the YFV17D yellow fever vaccine. The sample here was PBMCs, taken 5 days after the first yellow fever vaccination. The rearrangement uses TRBV12-3 or TRBV12-4 and TRBJ1-2; no clear D gene. The CDR3 region is CASSLTVGYGYTF. The DNA for the CDR3 is TGTGCCAGCAGTTTGACGGTGGGGTATGGCTACACCTTC.